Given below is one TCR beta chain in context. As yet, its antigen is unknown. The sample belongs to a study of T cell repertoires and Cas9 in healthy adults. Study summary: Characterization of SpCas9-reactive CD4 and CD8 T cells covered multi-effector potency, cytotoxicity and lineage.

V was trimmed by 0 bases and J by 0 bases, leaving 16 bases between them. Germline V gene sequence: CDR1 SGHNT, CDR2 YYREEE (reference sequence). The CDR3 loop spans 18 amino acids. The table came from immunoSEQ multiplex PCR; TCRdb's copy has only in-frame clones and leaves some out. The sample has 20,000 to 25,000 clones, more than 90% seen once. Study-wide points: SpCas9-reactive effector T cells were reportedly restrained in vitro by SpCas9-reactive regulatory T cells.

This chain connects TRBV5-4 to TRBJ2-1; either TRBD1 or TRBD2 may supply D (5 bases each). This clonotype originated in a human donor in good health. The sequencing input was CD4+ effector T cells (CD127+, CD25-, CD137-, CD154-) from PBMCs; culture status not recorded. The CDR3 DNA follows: TGTGCCAGCAGCTTGGCCGGGGCGCGCTATAGCTCCTACAATGAGCAGTTCTTC. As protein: CASSLAGARYSSYNEQFF.